Listed here is a single T cell receptor beta chain. What it binds is unknown. The data were taken from a study of T cell responses to AZD1222 COVID-19 vaccine. The study's findings and limits: The donors showed a predominance of white British ancestry and of females, with possible underestimation of clonal diversity.

Data came from immunoSEQ multiplex PCR; TCRdb stores just in-frame clones and leaves some out. This sample has 70,000 to 90,000 clones, with under 90% found just once. The CDR3 is 15 residues long. Germline CDR1 is ENHRY and CDR2 is SYGVKD. The V and J ends lost 2 bases and 2 bases, in that order; junction bases with no gene match: 4. The sequence was collected from an adult in good health. This material consisted of peripheral blood, taken on day 0 of AZD1222 vaccination. The chain uses TRBV10-3 and TRBJ2-7, with 9 positions matching TRBD2. This CDR3 is CAISEGAGGAYEQYF. The CDR3 nucleotides read TGTGCCATCAGTGAGGGAGCGGGAGGAGCCTACGAGCAGTACTTC.